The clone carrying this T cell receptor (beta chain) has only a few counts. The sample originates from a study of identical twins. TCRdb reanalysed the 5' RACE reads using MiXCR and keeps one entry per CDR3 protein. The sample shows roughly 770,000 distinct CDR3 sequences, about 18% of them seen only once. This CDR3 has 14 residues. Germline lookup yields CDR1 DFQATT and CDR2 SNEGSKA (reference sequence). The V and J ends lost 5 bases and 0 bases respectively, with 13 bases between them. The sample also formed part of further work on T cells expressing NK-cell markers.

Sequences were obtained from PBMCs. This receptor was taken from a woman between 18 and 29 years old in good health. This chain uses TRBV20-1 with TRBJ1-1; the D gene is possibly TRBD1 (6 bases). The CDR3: CSAPVDSLNTEAFF. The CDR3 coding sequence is TGCAGTGCTCCTGTGGACAGCCTGAACACTGAAGCTTTCTTT.